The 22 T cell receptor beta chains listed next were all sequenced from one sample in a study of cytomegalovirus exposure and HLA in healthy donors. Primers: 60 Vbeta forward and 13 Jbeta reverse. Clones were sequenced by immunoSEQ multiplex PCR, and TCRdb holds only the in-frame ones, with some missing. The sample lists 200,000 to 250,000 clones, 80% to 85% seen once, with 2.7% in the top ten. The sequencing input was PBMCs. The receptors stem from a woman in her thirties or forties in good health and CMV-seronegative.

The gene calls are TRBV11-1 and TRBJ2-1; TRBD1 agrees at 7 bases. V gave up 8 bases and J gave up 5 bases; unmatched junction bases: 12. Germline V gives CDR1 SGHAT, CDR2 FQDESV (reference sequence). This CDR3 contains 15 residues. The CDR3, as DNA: TGTGCCAGCGTCCAGCGAACGGGACAGCACAATGAGCAGTTCTTC. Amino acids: CASVQRTGQHNEQFF.

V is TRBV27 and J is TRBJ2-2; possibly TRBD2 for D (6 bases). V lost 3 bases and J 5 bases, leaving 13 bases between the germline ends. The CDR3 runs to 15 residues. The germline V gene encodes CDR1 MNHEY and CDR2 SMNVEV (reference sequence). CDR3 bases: TGTGCCAGCAGTTTTGCGCTAGCGAGGACCGGGGAGCTGTTTTTT. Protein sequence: CASSFALARTGELFF.

CDR3 coding DNA: TGCGCCAGCAGTGAGAAGGACAGATGGGATGGCTACACCTTC. Protein sequence: CASSEKDRWDGYTF. The chain is built from TRBV10-1 and TRBJ1-2, with a possible D match to TRBD1 (6 bases). The CDR3 extends over 14 amino acids. The ends were cut back, 2 bases at V and 6 bases at J, with 13 bases in the middle. Germline CDR1 WNHNN, CDR2 SYGVQD (reference sequence).

The CDR3 region is CASSLSAVSYNEQFF. CDR3 DNA: TGCGCCAGCAGCTTGTCAGCGGTCTCCTACAATGAGCAGTTCTTC. The chain is built from TRBV5-1 and TRBJ2-1; tentative D call: TRBD2 (5 bases). The CDR3 runs to 15 residues. The V gene lost 1 base and the J gene lost 0 bases, with 8 bases spanning the gap. Germline V lookup: CDR1 SGHRS, CDR2 YFSETQ.

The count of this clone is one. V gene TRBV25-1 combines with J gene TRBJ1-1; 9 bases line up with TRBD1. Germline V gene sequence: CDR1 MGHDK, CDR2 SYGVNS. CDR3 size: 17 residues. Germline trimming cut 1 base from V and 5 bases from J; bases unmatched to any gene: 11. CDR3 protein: CASSELPSQGALTEAFF. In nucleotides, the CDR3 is TGTGCCAGCAGTGAATTGCCGTCACAGGGGGCGCTTACTGAAGCTTTCTTT.

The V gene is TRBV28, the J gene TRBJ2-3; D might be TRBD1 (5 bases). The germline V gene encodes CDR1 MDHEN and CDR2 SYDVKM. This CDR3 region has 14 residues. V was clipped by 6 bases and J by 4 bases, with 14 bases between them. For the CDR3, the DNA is TGTGCCAGCAGCCCCTATAGGACATCAGATACGCAGTATTTT. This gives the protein CASSPYRTSDTQYF.

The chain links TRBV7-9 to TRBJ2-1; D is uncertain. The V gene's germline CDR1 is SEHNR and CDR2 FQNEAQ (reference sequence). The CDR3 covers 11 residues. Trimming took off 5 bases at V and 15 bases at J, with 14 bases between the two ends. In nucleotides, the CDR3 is TGTGCCAGCAGCATGGGTGGAGTTCTGTTCTTC. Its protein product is CASSMGGVLFF.

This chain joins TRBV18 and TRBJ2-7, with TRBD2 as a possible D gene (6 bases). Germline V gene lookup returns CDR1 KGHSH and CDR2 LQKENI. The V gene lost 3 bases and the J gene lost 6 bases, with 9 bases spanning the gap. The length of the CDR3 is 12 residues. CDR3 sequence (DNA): TGTGCCAGCTCACCGCTCGGGAGCGAGCAGTACTTC. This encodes CASSPLGSEQYF.

CDR3 coding DNA: TGTGCCAGCAGCTTAGAAAACCTACCCTACGAGCAGTACTTC. This codes for CASSLENLPYEQYF. The chain couples TRBV7-9 to TRBJ2-7, with D uncertain. The V end lost 1 base, the J end lost 2 bases, and 9 bases lay between the germline ends. Germline V lookup: CDR1 SEHNR, CDR2 FQNEAQ (reference sequence). The CDR3 runs to 14 residues.

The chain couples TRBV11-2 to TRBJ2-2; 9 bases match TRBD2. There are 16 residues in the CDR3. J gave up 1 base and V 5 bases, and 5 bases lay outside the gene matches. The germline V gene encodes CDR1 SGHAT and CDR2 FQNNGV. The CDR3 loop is CASSPGTSRNTGELFF. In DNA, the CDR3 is TGTGCCAGCAGCCCAGGGACTAGCAGGAACACCGGGGAGCTGTTTTTT.

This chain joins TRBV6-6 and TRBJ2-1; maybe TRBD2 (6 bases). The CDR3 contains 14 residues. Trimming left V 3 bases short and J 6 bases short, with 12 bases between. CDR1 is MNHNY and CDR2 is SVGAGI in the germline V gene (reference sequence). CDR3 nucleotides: TGTGCCAGCAGTTATCCGGGGGACGGCAATGAGCAGTTCTTC. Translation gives CASSYPGDGNEQFF.

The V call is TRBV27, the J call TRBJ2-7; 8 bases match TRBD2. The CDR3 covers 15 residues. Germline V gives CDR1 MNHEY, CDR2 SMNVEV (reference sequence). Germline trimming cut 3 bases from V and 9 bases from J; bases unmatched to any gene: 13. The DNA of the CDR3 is TGTGCCAGCAGTTTCCAAAGCGGGGGAGAGTTCGTGCAGTACTTC. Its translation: CASSFQSGGEFVQYF.

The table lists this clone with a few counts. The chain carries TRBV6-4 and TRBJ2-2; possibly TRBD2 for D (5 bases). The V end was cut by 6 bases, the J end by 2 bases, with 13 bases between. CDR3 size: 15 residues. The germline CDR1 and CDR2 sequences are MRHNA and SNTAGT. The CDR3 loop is CASSPRAENTGELFF. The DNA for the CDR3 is TGTGCCAGCAGCCCTAGAGCGGAAAACACCGGGGAGCTGTTTTTT.

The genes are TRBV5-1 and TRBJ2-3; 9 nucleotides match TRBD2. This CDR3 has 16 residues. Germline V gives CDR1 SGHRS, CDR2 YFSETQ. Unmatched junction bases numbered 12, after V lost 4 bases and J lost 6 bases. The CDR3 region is CASSGTGTSNGDTQYF. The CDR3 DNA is TGCGCCAGCAGCGGAACCGGGACTAGCAACGGCGATACGCAGTATTTT.

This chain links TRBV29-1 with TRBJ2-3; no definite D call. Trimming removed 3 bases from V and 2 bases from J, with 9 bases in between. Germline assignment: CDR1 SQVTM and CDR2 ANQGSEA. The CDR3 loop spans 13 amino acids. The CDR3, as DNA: TGCAGCGTTGAGTGGCGGATCACAGATACGCAGTATTTT. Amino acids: CSVEWRITDTQYF.

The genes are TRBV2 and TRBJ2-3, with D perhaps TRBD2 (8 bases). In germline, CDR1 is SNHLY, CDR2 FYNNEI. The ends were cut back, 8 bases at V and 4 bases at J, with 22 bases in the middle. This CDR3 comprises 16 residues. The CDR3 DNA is TGTGCCAGCTTACGAGGGGGCGGGAGGTGGGCAGATACGCAGTATTTT. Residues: CASLRGGGRWADTQYF.

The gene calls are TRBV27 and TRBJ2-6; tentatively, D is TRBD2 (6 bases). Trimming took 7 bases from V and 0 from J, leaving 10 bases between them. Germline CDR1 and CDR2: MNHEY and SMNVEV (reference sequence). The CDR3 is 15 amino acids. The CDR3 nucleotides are TGTGCCAGCACTGCGGGGACCTCTGGGGCCAACGTCCTGACTTTC. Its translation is CASTAGTSGANVLTF.

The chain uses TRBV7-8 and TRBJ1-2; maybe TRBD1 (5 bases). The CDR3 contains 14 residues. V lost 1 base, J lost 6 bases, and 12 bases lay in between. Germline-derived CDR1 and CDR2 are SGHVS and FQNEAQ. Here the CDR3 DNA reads TGTGCCAGCAGCTTAGGGGAGGGGCTAGATGGCTACACCTTC. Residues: CASSLGEGLDGYTF.

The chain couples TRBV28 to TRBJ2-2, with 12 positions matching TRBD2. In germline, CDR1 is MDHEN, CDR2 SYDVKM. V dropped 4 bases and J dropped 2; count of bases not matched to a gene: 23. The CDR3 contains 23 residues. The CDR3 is CASSSTVLAGGTQSQENTGELFF. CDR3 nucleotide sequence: TGTGCCAGCAGTTCAACGGTCCTAGCGGGAGGGACGCAATCACAGGAAAACACCGGGGAGCTGTTTTTT.

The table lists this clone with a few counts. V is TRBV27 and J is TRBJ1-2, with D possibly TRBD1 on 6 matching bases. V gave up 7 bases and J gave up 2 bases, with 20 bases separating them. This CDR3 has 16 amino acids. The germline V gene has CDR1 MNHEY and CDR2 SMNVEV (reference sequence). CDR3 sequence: CASTTYSPDRNYGYTF. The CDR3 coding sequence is TGTGCCAGCACCACTTACTCCCCGGACAGAAACTATGGCTACACCTTC.

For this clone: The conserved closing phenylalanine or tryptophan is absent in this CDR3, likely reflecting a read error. CDR3 in DNA: TGTGCCACCTCAGGACAGGGAGGCACCGGGGAGCTGTTTCTT. It translates to CATSGQGGTGELFL. The chain has TRBV6-4 and TRBJ2-2; 8 bases align to TRBD1. Germline V gene sequence: CDR1 MRHNA, CDR2 SNTAGT. The trim removed 10 bases at V and 4 bases at J, leaving 8 bases unmatched. The CDR3 contains 14 residues.

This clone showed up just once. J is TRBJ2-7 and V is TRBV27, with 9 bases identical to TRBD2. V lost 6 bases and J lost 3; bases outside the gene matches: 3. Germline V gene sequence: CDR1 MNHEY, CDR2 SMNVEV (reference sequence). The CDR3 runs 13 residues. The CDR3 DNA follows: TGTGCCAGCAGGACTAGCGGAAACTACGAGCAGTACTTC. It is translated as CASRTSGNYEQYF.